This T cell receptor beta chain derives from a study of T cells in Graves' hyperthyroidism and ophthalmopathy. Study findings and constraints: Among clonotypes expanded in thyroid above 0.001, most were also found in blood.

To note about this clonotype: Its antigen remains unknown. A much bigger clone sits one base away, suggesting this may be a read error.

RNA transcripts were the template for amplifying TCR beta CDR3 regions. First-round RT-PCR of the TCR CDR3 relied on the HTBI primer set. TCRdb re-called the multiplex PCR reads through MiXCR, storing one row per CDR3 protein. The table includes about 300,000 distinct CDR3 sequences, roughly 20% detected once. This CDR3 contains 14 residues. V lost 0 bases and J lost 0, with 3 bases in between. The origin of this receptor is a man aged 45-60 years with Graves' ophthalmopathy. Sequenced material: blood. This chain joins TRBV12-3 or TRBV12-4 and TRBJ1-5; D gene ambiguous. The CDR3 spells CASSLADSNQPQHF. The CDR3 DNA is TGTGCCAGCAGTTTAGCAGATAGCAATCAGCCCCAGCATTTT.